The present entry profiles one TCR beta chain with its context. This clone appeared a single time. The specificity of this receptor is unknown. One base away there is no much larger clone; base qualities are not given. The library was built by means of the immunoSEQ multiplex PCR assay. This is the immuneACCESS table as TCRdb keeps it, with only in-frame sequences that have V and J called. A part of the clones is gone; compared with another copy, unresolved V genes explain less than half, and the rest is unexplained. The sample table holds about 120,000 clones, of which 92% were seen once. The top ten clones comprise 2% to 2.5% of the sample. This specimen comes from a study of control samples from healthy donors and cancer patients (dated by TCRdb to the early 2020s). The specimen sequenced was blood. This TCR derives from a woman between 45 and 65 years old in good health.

The CDR3 here reads CAISEGDRAYEQYF. The nucleotide sequence reads TGTGCCATCAGTGAAGGAGACAGGGCCTACGAGCAGTACTTC. This chain joins TRBV10-3 to TRBJ2-7; 7 of the junction bases match TRBD1. Based on the germline V gene, the CDR1 and CDR2 sequences are ENHRY and SYGVKD. Including cysteine and phenylalanine, the CDR3 has 14 amino acids. Here the CDR3 DNA is all that survives: 42 bases in frame from base 1. The germline V and J ends show losses of 3 bases and 2 bases respectively, and no gene match explains 4 bases of the junction.